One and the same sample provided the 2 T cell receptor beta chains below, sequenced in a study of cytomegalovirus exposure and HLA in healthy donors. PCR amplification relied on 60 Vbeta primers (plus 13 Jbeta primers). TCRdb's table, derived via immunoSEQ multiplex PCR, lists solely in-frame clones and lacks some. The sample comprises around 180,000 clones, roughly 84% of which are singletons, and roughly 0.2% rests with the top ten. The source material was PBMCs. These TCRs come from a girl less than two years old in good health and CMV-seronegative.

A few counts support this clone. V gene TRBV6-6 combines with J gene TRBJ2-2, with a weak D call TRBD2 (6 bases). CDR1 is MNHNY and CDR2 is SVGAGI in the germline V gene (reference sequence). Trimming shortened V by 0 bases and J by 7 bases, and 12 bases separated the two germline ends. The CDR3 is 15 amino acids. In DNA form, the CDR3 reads TGTGCCAGCAGTTACTCGCCGGGAGCGGTCGGGGAGCTGTTTTTT. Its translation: CASSYSPGAVGELFF.

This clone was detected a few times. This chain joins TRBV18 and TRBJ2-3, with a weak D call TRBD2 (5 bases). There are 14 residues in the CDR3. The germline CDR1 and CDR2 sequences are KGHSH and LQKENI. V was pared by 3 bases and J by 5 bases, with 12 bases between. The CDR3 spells CASSPDSRRDTQYF. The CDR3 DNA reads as TGTGCCAGCTCACCGGACTCCCGGAGAGATACGCAGTATTTT. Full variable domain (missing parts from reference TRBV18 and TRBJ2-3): NAGVMQNPRHLVRRRGQEARLRCSPMKGHSHVYWYRQLPEEGLKFMVYLQKENIIDESGMPKERFSAEFPKEGPSILRIQQVVRGDSAAYFCASSPDSRRDTQYFGPGTRLTVL.